The 9 T cell receptor beta chains given below trace back to one sample, sequenced in a study of Graves' ophthalmopathy and Graves' hyperthyroidism. RNA transcripts provided the template for amplifying TCR beta CDR3 regions. The first-round RT-PCR employed HTBI primers together with the Qiagen OneStep RT-PCR kit. A multiplex PCR was then performed as the second round. MiXCR, run by TCRdb on the multiplex PCR reads, gives a single entry per CDR3 protein. The profile covers around 1.1 million distinct CDR3 sequences, with 35% to 45% appearing a single time and over 8.5% taken by the ten largest. Sequenced sample: peripheral blood or thyroid tissue (not recorded which). The receptors derive from an adult man with Graves' hyperthyroidism.

The gene calls are TRBV20-1 and TRBJ1-1, with D possibly matching TRBD1 (5 bases). The CDR3 is 12 residues long. Per germline, CDR1 DFQATT and CDR2 SNEGSKA (reference sequence). CDR3 in amino acids: CSRQVGGTEAFF. CDR3 DNA sequence: TGCAGCCGCCAAGTGGGGGGCACTGAAGCTTTCTTT.

In its sample, this clonotype was seen a few times. The chain is built from TRBV6-5 and TRBJ2-7; the D call may be TRBD1 or TRBD2 (6 bases each). CDR1 and CDR2 from the germline V gene are MNHEY and SVGAGI. The CDR3 runs to 15 residues. Trimming stripped 5 bases from V and 7 bases from J, with 21 bases between. Here the CDR3 reads CASSPNEGGIGEQYF. The CDR3, as DNA: TGTGCCAGCAGTCCTAACGAGGGGGGCATAGGGGAGCAGTACTTC.

This rearrangement joins TRBV7-3 to TRBJ1-1; possible D gene TRBD1, 6 bases. CDR1 and CDR2 (germline): SGHTA, FQGTGA. V was shortened by 4 bases and J by 1 base, with 16 bases between the two germline ends. The CDR3 runs to 16 residues. The CDR3 protein is CASSSRAGGSNTEAFF. The CDR3 DNA sequence: TGTGCCAGCAGCTCAAGGGCGGGGGGCTCGAACACTGAAGCTTTCTTT.

The chain couples TRBV10-3 to TRBJ2-5, with no clear D. From germline, CDR1 is ENHRY and CDR2 SYGVKD. The CDR3 sequence is 13 residues long. The V and J ends lost 3 bases and 5 bases respectively, with 10 bases between them. The DNA of the CDR3 is TGTGCCATCAGTGATGAAGACGGTGAGACCCAGTACTTC. Its protein is CAISDEDGETQYF.

V usage is TRBV6-2 or TRBV6-3 and J usage is TRBJ2-7; 9 bases agree with TRBD2. CDR1 and CDR2 (germline): MNHEY, SVGEGT. This CDR3 contains 14 residues. The V segment lost 10 bases and the J segment 4 bases; nucleotides outside the gene matches: 11. CDR3 bases: TGTGCCACCGGCCGGCGGGAGGGAGGGTACGAGCAGTACTTC. It codes for CATGRREGGYEQYF.

The chain's CDR3 is CASSLTGGERETQYF. CDR3 bases: TGTGCCAGCAGCTTAACTGGCGGGGAGCGCGAGACCCAGTACTTC. The chain joins TRBV7-3 to TRBJ2-5, with D possibly being TRBD2 (6 bases). The germline V and J ends were trimmed by 0 bases and 5 bases, with 13 bases remaining between them. Germline V gene lookup returns CDR1 SGHTA and CDR2 FQGTGA. This CDR3 has 15 amino acids.

The chain employs TRBV6-2 or TRBV6-3 and TRBJ2-7, with D perhaps matching TRBD2 (6 bases). CDR3 size: 13 residues. Trimming stripped 10 bases from V and 3 bases from J, with 16 bases between. Germline CDR1 MNHEY, CDR2 SVGEGT. Here the CDR3 reads CATAPGLVYEQYF. The DNA of the CDR3 is TGTGCCACCGCACCGGGACTGGTCTACGAGCAGTACTTC.

This clonotype occurred many times. J is TRBJ1-2 and V is TRBV4-3; 8 nucleotides align to TRBD1. V gave up 0 bases and J gave up 5 bases; unmatched junction bases: 8. The V gene's germline CDR1 is LGHNA and CDR2 YSLEER. This CDR3 has 16 residues. For the CDR3, the DNA is TGCGCCAGCAGCCAAGATTGGACAGGGTATTGGTATGGCTACACCTTC. It encodes CASSQDWTGYWYGYTF.

This clonotype was picked up many times. V and J are TRBV19 and TRBJ1-2; D may be TRBD1 (5 bases). V was pared by 6 bases and J by 8 bases, with 13 bases between. The CDR3 has 12 amino acids. The germline V gene encodes CDR1 LNHDA and CDR2 SQIVND (reference sequence). The CDR3 region is CASSLLGQGYTF. The CDR3 region has the DNA TGTGCCAGTAGCCTCCTGGGGCAAGGCTACACCTTC. The full variable domain, rest sourced from reference TRBV19 and TRBJ1-2, is DGGITQSPKYLFRKEGQNVTLSCEQNLNHDAMYWYRQDPGQGLRLIYYSQIVNDFQKGDIAEGYSVSREKKESFPLTVTSAQKNPTAFYLCASSLLGQGYTFGSGTRLTVV.